This TCR beta chain was profiled in a study of Graves' ophthalmopathy and Graves' hyperthyroidism. As for the study in general: No ophthalmopathy within 18 months of follow-up signified stable hyperthyroidism. Points from the study as a whole: The model achieved 70.59% sensitivity and roughly 72% specificity for ophthalmopathy progression. With approximately 88% sensitivity and approximately 79% specificity, a 13-signature model separated ophthalmopathy from stable hyperthyroidism.

This clonotype occurred many times. The antigen is undetermined. The diagnosis combined clinical symptoms, thyroxine, TRAb, thyroid ultrasound and orbital computed tomography scans. V shed 0 bases and J shed 6 bases, with 12 bases lying between them. The length of the CDR3 is 14 residues. Germline V gene sequence: CDR1 SGDLS, CDR2 YYNGEE. RNA served as the template for amplifying TCR beta CDR3 regions. Amplification began with first-round RT-PCR using HTBI primers, then second-round multiplex PCR was performed. TCRdb re-called the multiplex PCR reads through MiXCR, storing one row per CDR3 protein. The sample holds about 550,000 distinct CDR3 sequences, roughly 40% seen once.

The V gene is TRBV9, the J gene TRBJ1-1, with no clear D. The receptor was isolated from an adult man with Graves' hyperthyroidism. The sequencing sample was made of peripheral blood or thyroid tissue (not recorded which). CDR3 sequence reads: CASSVDLGNAEAFF. The CDR3, as DNA: TGTGCCAGCAGCGTAGATCTAGGAAACGCTGAAGCTTTCTTT.